Detailed here is one TCR beta chain. Losses at the gene ends were 1 base for V and 4 bases for J; bases not matched to a gene: 7. There are 16 residues in the CDR3. Looked up from germline, CDR1 is SGHKS and CDR2 is YYEKEE (reference sequence). The data belong to a study of blood T cell repertoires in COVID-19. At the level of the study: The origin of the acute and convalescent COVID-19 samples was the United States, Italy and Spain. Nucleic acid was either cDNA or gDNA, and it came from T cells, B-cell-depleted T cells, or PBMCs.

In the original analysis: Reference gene primer amplification gave nucleated cell count estimates. Profiling relied on immunoSEQ multiplex PCR, and the TCRdb table lists in-frame clones only, not all of them. V and J calls and clone size follow that table, whereas D and trimming were derived from the DNA. The sample has about 210,000 clones; around 80% are singletons. This sequence originates from a middle-aged woman with acute or convalescent COVID-19. Sample: peripheral blood. The genes are TRBV5-5 and TRBJ2-1; 8 bases are shared with TRBD1. The CDR3 DNA reads as TGTGCCAGCAGCTTGCGTCAGGGGGCCATGTACAATGAGCAGTTCTTC. Its translation is CASSLRQGAMYNEQFF.